The T cell receptor (beta chain) described here comes from a study of T cells in Graves' hyperthyroidism and ophthalmopathy. The source material, RNA transcripts, was used to amplify TCR beta CDR3 regions. Carried out on the TCR CDR3, a first-round RT-PCR used the HTBI primer set. MiXCR, run by TCRdb on the multiplex PCR reads, gives a single entry per CDR3 protein. The repertoire includes around 700,000 distinct CDR3 sequences, 18% of them detected once, and about a sixth sits in the top ten. CDR3 size: 18 residues. V lost 3 bases and J lost 2; bases outside the gene matches: 10. Germline V gene data show CDR1 as SGHRS and CDR2 as YFSETQ. Patients between 18 and 65 years old had hyperthyroidism, newly diagnosed and lasting under 2 months. The study collected blood at first hyperthyroidism diagnosis, before any ophthalmopathy symptoms arose.

Material: blood. V and J are TRBV5-1 and TRBJ2-5, with 13 positions matching TRBD2. This TCR was recovered from a woman between 45 and 65 years old with Graves' hyperthyroidism that later progressed to Graves' ophthalmopathy. Here the CDR3 reads CASSSSLAGGRVQETQYF. CDR3 bases: TGCGCCAGCAGCTCCTCACTAGCGGGGGGGCGGGTTCAAGAGACCCAGTACTTC.